Below are 23 T cell receptor beta chains sequenced from a single sample in a study of T cell responses to AZD1222 COVID-19 vaccine. Profiling relied on immunoSEQ multiplex PCR, and the TCRdb table lists in-frame clones only, not all of them. Of about 100,000 clones in the sample, roughly nine tenths were seen once. The specimen was peripheral blood, collected 28 days after the second AZD1222 dose. The receptors stem from an adult who received the AZD1222 COVID-19 vaccine.

The V call is TRBV7-9, the J call TRBJ2-1; 8 bases fit TRBD2. The V segment lost 5 bases and the J segment 0 bases; nucleotides outside the gene matches: 6. Per the germline V gene, CDR1 is SEHNR and CDR2 is FQNEAQ (reference sequence). The CDR3 contains 16 residues. The CDR3 DNA is TGTGCCAGCAGCGGCCCTAGCGGGCGCTCCTACAATGAGCAGTTCTTC. Protein: CASSGPSGRSYNEQFF.

As regards this clone: This same CDR3 is encoded by further DNA sequences in the sample. J is TRBJ2-7 and V is TRBV27, with D maybe TRBD1 (6 bases). Germline V gene lookup returns CDR1 MNHEY and CDR2 SMNVEV (reference sequence). The CDR3 runs to 13 residues. Trimming stripped 4 bases from V and 4 bases from J, with 11 bases between. The CDR3 DNA sequence: TGTGCCAGCAGTTCAGCGGACAGTTACGAGCAGTACTTC. Amino acid sequence: CASSSADSYEQYF.

This clone has just one count. This chain connects TRBV4-2 to TRBJ1-6; D uncertain. The CDR3 is 15 amino acids. The germline gives CDR1 LGHNA, CDR2 YNFKEQ. Trimming removed 0 bases at V and 3 bases at J, with 6 bases between. The CDR3 region has the DNA TGTGCCAGCAGCCAAGATCACTTCTATAATTCACCCCTCCACTTT. Its translation is CASSQDHFYNSPLHF.

This sequence joins TRBV19 and TRBJ2-5, with 10 bases that match TRBD2. With V trimmed by 6 bases and J by 1 base, 5 bases remained unmatched. CDR3 length equals 15 residues. Germline CDR1 and CDR2: LNHDA and SQIVND (reference sequence). The CDR3, as DNA: TGTGCCAGTAGCCGGGGACTAGCGCCCCAAGAGACCCAGTACTTC. Amino acids: CASSRGLAPQETQYF.

The genes are TRBV5-1 and TRBJ1-2; D may be TRBD1 (5 bases). The V gene's germline CDR1 is SGHRS and CDR2 YFSETQ. The CDR3 consists of 13 residues. V lost 0 bases, J lost 7 bases, and 10 bases lay in between. CDR3 loop: CASSLAGKGGYTF. CDR3 nucleotide sequence: TGCGCCAGCAGCTTGGCAGGGAAAGGTGGCTACACCTTC.

The chain carries TRBV9 and TRBJ2-7; 8 positions match TRBD2. Germline lookup yields CDR1 SGDLS and CDR2 YYNGEE. The CDR3 covers 14 residues. The trim removed 4 bases at V and 2 bases at J, leaving 5 bases unmatched. The CDR3 here is CASSQAGVPYEQYF. As DNA, the CDR3 is TGTGCCAGCAGCCAAGCGGGGGTGCCCTACGAGCAGTACTTC.

This chain uses TRBV10-1 with TRBJ1-1; D gene uncertain. V lost 6 bases and J lost 1, with 24 bases in between. The CDR3 extends over 18 amino acids. Germline values: CDR1 WNHNN, CDR2 SYGVQD (reference sequence). The CDR3 sequence: CASRKIHSAGKKNTEAFF. As DNA, the CDR3 is TGCGCCAGCAGGAAAATACATTCCGCCGGGAAGAAGAACACTGAAGCTTTCTTT.

CDR3 nucleotides: TGTGCCAGCTCACCACAGGAGCTTTCGATGAACACTGAAGCTTTCTTT. Protein product: CASSPQELSMNTEAFF. V usage is TRBV18 and J usage is TRBJ1-1; D not certain. This CDR3 is 16 amino acids long. Germline V gene sequence: CDR1 KGHSH, CDR2 LQKENI. The germline V and J ends were trimmed by 1 base and 0 bases, with 12 bases remaining between them.

This clone was picked up one time. The chain employs TRBV3-1 (or the pseudogene TRBV3-2) and TRBJ1-3, with D perhaps TRBD1 (5 bases). This CDR3 is built from 15 residues. CDR1 LGHDT and CDR2 YNNKEL come from the germline V gene (reference sequence). With 1 base removed from V and 5 bases from J, the gap between germline ends came to 12 bases. DNA for the CDR3: TGTGCCAGCAGCCAAGTTGGCCAGGGTAGAAACACCATATATTTT. Translation gives CASSQVGQGRNTIYF.

The chain uses TRBV27 and TRBJ1-1, with D unresolved. V shed 5 bases and J shed 0 bases, with 10 bases lying between them. Germline loops: CDR1 MNHEY, CDR2 SMNVEV (reference sequence). The CDR3 extends over 14 amino acids. The CDR3 bases are TGTGCCAGCAGTCCGCTCAGAGTGAACACTGAAGCTTTCTTT. As protein: CASSPLRVNTEAFF.

This clone came up once. The chain couples TRBV2 to TRBJ2-5; tentative D call: TRBD2 (6 bases). The CDR3 length is 18 residues. Germline V lookup: CDR1 SNHLY, CDR2 FYNNEI. V was cut by 1 base and J by 5 bases, with 23 bases left in between. The CDR3 sequence: CASSEGRRGGLIRETQYF. The CDR3, as DNA: TGTGCCAGCAGTGAAGGAAGGAGGGGAGGATTGATAAGGGAGACCCAGTACTTC.

The rearrangement links TRBV24-1 to TRBJ2-2, with a tentative D call TRBD1 (6 bases). Trimming removed 4 bases at V and 5 bases at J, with 10 bases between. Germline V gene data show CDR1 as KGHDR and CDR2 as SFDVKD. This CDR3 has 14 amino acids. CDR3 sequence (DNA): TGTGCCACCAGTGACGTCACAGGGACCGGGGAGCTGTTTTTT. Translating gives CATSDVTGTGELFF.

The genes are TRBV28 and TRBJ1-2; no clear D gene. CDR3 size: 12 residues. The V end lost 5 bases, the J end lost 6 bases, and 10 bases lay between the germline ends. The V gene's germline CDR1 is MDHEN and CDR2 SYDVKM. This CDR3 reads CASSRRTDGYTF. In DNA, the CDR3 is TGTGCCAGCAGTCGCCGGACGGATGGCTACACCTTC.

The chain recombines TRBV5-8 with TRBJ2-4, with D perhaps given as TRBD1 or TRBD2 (5 bases each). Germline-derived CDR1 and CDR2 are SGHTS and YDEGEE. The V end was cut by 0 bases, the J end by 8 bases, with 15 bases between. This CDR3 spans 15 amino acids. The CDR3 DNA reads as TGTGCCAGCAGCTTGGTGGGACCCTACTCTCACATTCAGTACTTC. This gives the protein CASSLVGPYSHIQYF.

This rearrangement joins TRBV7-9 to TRBJ1-1; D is perhaps TRBD1 (5 bases). The CDR3 sequence is 11 residues long. Trimming took off 6 bases at V and 8 bases at J, with 10 bases between the two ends. Germline lookup yields CDR1 SEHNR and CDR2 FQNEAQ (reference sequence). Here the CDR3 reads CASSPGREAFF. Written as DNA, the CDR3 is TGTGCCAGCAGTCCAGGGAGGGAAGCTTTCTTT.

V gene TRBV5-4 combines with J gene TRBJ2-3; possible D gene TRBD2, 6 bases. There are 15 residues in the CDR3. Germline CDR1 and CDR2: SGHNT and YYREEE (reference sequence). V lost 4 bases, J lost 4 bases, and 16 bases lay in between. This CDR3 is CASSPISGGSDTQYF. Here the CDR3 DNA reads TGTGCCAGCAGCCCCATAAGCGGAGGGTCAGATACGCAGTATTTT.

The chain has TRBV6-6 and TRBJ1-5; D is undetermined. Germline loops: CDR1 MNHNY, CDR2 SVGAGI (reference sequence). The V end lost 0 bases, the J end lost 2 bases, and 11 bases lay between the germline ends. The CDR3 is 16 amino acids. CDR3 amino acids: CASSYSIRTGNQPQHF. In nucleotides, the CDR3 is TGTGCCAGCAGTTACTCGATTAGAACAGGCAATCAGCCCCAGCATTTT.

The chain uses TRBV2 and TRBJ2-2; 9 nucleotides agree with TRBD1. The CDR3 is 14 residues long. V shed 6 bases, J shed 4 bases, and the junction held 3 bases outside the gene matches. Germline CDR1 is SNHLY and CDR2 is FYNNEI. This CDR3 is CASSRDRVTGELFF. The CDR3 DNA follows: TGTGCCAGCAGCCGGGACAGGGTCACCGGGGAGCTGTTTTTT.

This chain joins TRBV5-1 and TRBJ1-1; D uncertain. The length of the CDR3 is 14 residues. V lost 0 bases and J lost 1, with 7 bases in between. Germline loops: CDR1 SGHRS, CDR2 YFSETQ. The CDR3 DNA sequence: TGCGCCAGCAGCTTGGAGGCAGGGAACACTGAAGCTTTCTTT. Translated, it gives CASSLEAGNTEAFF. The full variable domain, completed using reference TRBV5-1 and TRBJ1-1, is KAGVTQTPRYLIKTRGQQVTLSCSPISGHRSVSWYQQTPGQGLQFLFEYFSETQRNKGNFPGRFSGRQFSNSRSEMNVSTLELGDSALYLCASSLEAGNTEAFFGQGTRLTVV.

CDR3 in DNA: TGTGCCAGCAGTTTACAAGATTACGATAGAGCTTTCTTT. Translating gives CASSLQDYDRAFF. V and J are TRBV12-3 or TRBV12-4 and TRBJ1-1; D uncertain. This CDR3 region has 13 residues. The V and J ends lost 2 bases and 10 bases respectively, with 14 bases between them.

Written as DNA, the CDR3 is TGTGCCAGCAGGGGAAGGACAGGCGAGCAGTACTTC. Its protein is CASRGRTGEQYF. V gene TRBV6-5 combines with J gene TRBJ2-7; 7 bases align to TRBD1. This CDR3 is built from 12 residues. V was pared by 6 bases and J by 6 bases, with 5 bases of the junction left unmatched. Germline assignment: CDR1 MNHEY and CDR2 SVGAGI.

This chain uses TRBV27 with TRBJ2-1, with a weak D call TRBD2 (5 bases). Trimming cost V 5 bases and J 4 bases, with 9 bases left between them. Germline CDR1 MNHEY, CDR2 SMNVEV (reference sequence). The CDR3 runs to 13 residues. The CDR3 nucleotides are TGTGCCAGCAGTCCTCGAGGGTACAATGAGCAGTTCTTC. This translates into CASSPRGYNEQFF.

This CDR3 is CATSRGRTYEQYF. The CDR3 DNA sequence: TGTGCCACCAGCAGAGGGAGGACCTACGAGCAGTACTTC. The J gene is TRBJ2-7, the V gene TRBV15, with a weak D call TRBD2 (5 bases). Germline values: CDR1 LNHNV, CDR2 YYDKDF (reference sequence). CDR3 length: 13 residues. V was pared by 1 base and J by 2 bases, with 6 bases between.